Listed here is a single TCR beta chain. Its cognate antigen is unknown. The data belong to a study of identical twins. Study observations and caveats: The conclusions drew on cross-sectional statistical analysis instead of tracking the same donors.

This CDR3 contains 14 residues. V was cut by 10 bases and J by 4 bases, with 19 bases left in between. Germline V CDR1 and CDR2: LNHDA, SQIVND (reference sequence). Addition of a universal primer site occurred through template switching, and cDNA carried unique molecular identifiers. TCRdb re-called the 5' RACE reads with MiXCR, one entry per CDR3 protein. The profile shows approximately 500,000 distinct CDR3 sequences, 13% to 15% of them singletons. These data also featured in a second study, about yellow fever vaccine responses in identical twins.

The TCR originated in a woman under 30 in good health. The chain couples TRBV19 to TRBJ2-5; D unresolved. Sequencing used CD4+ T cells sorted from blood. The CDR3 coding sequence is TGTGCCACAACTCTGGGGTCGGCTGCAGAGACCCAGTACTTC. Translating gives CATTLGSAAETQYF.